Reported below is one T cell receptor beta chain. Generated by immunoSEQ multiplex PCR, the TCRdb table keeps only in-frame clones and is missing some. The table records tens of thousands of clones, 65% to 85% of them present only once. Seattle's enrolled individuals joined amid active infection and were then monitored longitudinally. CDR1 is SGHRS and CDR2 is YFSETQ in the germline V gene. Trimming took 4 bases from V and 7 from J, leaving 17 bases between them. This CDR3 is 15 amino acids long. The entry originates in a study of blood T cell repertoires in COVID-19. Across the study: Sites across the United States, Italy and Spain contributed samples from acute and convalescent COVID-19.

The chain is built from TRBV5-1 and TRBJ2-2; D remains ambiguous. Sequenced input: peripheral blood. The TCR comes from a man older than 75 with COVID-19, enrolled during active disease. The CDR3 loop is CASSLLHPSVGELFF. The CDR3, as DNA: TGCGCCAGCAGCCTCCTCCATCCCAGCGTCGGGGAGCTGTTTTTT.